The 13 T cell receptor beta chains given below trace back to one sample, sequenced in a study of blood T cell repertoires in COVID-19. Data came from immunoSEQ multiplex PCR; TCRdb stores just in-frame clones and leaves some out. This sample carries around 200,000 clones, about 86% of them seen once, and the ten largest clones take about 4.7%. Sequencing input: PBMCs or T cells enriched from blood (not recorded which). The receptor source for this set is a woman aged 30 to 39 who had been exposed to COVID-19.

The chain uses TRBV5-1 and TRBJ1-1; unclear D gene. Trimming removed 0 bases from V and 0 bases from J, with 12 bases in between. The germline V gene encodes CDR1 SGHRS and CDR2 YFSETQ. There are 16 residues in the CDR3. CDR3 DNA sequence: TGCGCCAGCAGCTTGGCCTTGAGCGGAATGAACACTGAAGCTTTCTTT. Its translation is CASSLALSGMNTEAFF.

The V and J genes are TRBV11-3 and TRBJ1-1; no reliable D call. V was shortened by 3 bases and J by 5 bases, with 13 bases between the two germline ends. There are 14 residues in the CDR3. Germline V gene data show CDR1 as SGHNT and CDR2 as YENEEA. DNA of the CDR3: TGTGCCAGCAGCTTGAGGGTTCCGATAACTGAAGCTTTCTTT. Translation gives CASSLRVPITEAFF.

This clone has more than one count but fewer than ten. The V and J genes are TRBV9 and TRBJ2-1; TRBD2 agrees at 11 bases. The V and J ends lost 4 bases and 4 bases, in that order; junction bases with no gene match: 4. The CDR3 totals 15 residues. In germline, CDR1 is SGDLS, CDR2 YYNGEE. This CDR3 is CASSNSGGAYNEQFF. CDR3 DNA sequence: TGTGCCAGCAGCAATAGCGGGGGGGCATACAATGAGCAGTTCTTC.

The rearrangement uses TRBV29-1 and TRBJ1-6; 7 bases are a match to TRBD1. The CDR3 loop spans 14 amino acids. CDR1 and CDR2 from the germline V gene are SQVTM and ANQGSEA. Trimming cost V 7 bases and J 0 bases; bases outside gene matches: 3. CDR3 DNA: TGCAGCGCCAGGGACAGCTCCTATAATTCACCCCTCCACTTT. Translating it yields CSARDSSYNSPLHF.

This sequence joins TRBV9 and TRBJ1-3; the match to TRBD1 covers 9 bases. With V trimmed by 2 bases and J by 0 bases, 12 bases remained unmatched. Germline V CDR1 and CDR2: SGDLS, YYNGEE. The CDR3 totals 19 residues. CDR3 residues: CASSVDALGTGLSGNTIYF. CDR3 DNA sequence: TGTGCCAGCAGCGTTGACGCATTAGGGACAGGGCTCTCTGGAAACACCATATATTTT.

The CDR3 here is CASSRTEANYGYTF. Written as DNA, the CDR3 is TGCGCCAGCAGTAGGACAGAAGCTAACTATGGCTACACCTTC. V usage is TRBV5-1 and J usage is TRBJ1-2, with a possible D match to TRBD1 (6 bases). The V and J ends lost 5 bases and 0 bases respectively, with 11 bases between them. Germline V gene sequence: CDR1 SGHRS, CDR2 YFSETQ. CDR3 length: 14 amino acids.

This clone occurred once. The V gene is TRBV5-6, the J gene TRBJ1-4; no clear D gene. Trimming took 0 bases from V and 0 from J, leaving 15 bases between them. CDR3 size: 18 residues. Germline V gene data show CDR1 as SGHDT and CDR2 as YYEEEE. CDR3 in amino acids: CASSLAGGYTATNEKLFF. CDR3 coding DNA: TGTGCCAGCAGCTTGGCCGGCGGCTATACTGCAACTAATGAAAAACTGTTTTTT.

The genes are TRBV24-1 and TRBJ1-3; D is ambiguous. CDR1 KGHDR and CDR2 SFDVKD come from the germline V gene. V dropped 3 bases and J dropped 2 bases, with 10 bases sitting between them. CDR3 size: 15 residues. The CDR3: CATSDPELTGNTIYF. The CDR3 coding sequence is TGTGCCACCAGTGATCCCGAGTTAACTGGAAACACCATATATTTT.

The rearrangement links TRBV9 to TRBJ1-3; 7 positions match TRBD1. The CDR3 runs 15 residues. After removal of 3 bases from V and 1 base from J, the junction contained 4 bases not matched to a gene. Germline CDR1 reads SGDLS; CDR2 reads YYNGEE. The CDR3 DNA reads TGTGCCAGCAGCGGACAGGGCAAATCTGGAAACACCATATATTTT. Translating gives CASSGQGKSGNTIYF.

The chain employs TRBV14 and TRBJ1-1; possible D gene TRBD1, 6 bases. Germline assignment: CDR1 SGHDN and CDR2 FVKESK. With 3 bases removed from V and 7 bases from J, the gap between germline ends came to 15 bases. The CDR3 is made up of 14 amino acids. The chain's CDR3 is CASSHPGVVGEAFF. The CDR3 coding sequence is TGTGCCAGCAGCCACCCAGGGGTTGTAGGTGAAGCTTTCTTT. Together with reference TRBV14 and TRBJ1-1, the CDR3 gives the full variable domain: EAGVTQFPSHSVIEKGQTVTLRCDPISGHDNLYWYRRVMGKEIKFLLHFVKESKQDESGMPNNRFLAERTGGTYSTLKVQPAELEDSGVYFCASSHPGVVGEAFFGQGTRLTVV.

J is TRBJ1-1 and V is TRBV3-1 (or the pseudogene TRBV3-2); D is unclear. Per the germline V gene, CDR1 is LGHDT and CDR2 is YNNKEL (reference sequence). Trimming cost V 0 bases and J 4 bases, with 9 bases left between them. This CDR3 is 14 amino acids long. DNA of the CDR3: TGTGCCAGCAGCCAAGATATCGGTCCCACTGAAGCTTTCTTT. It specifies CASSQDIGPTEAFF.

The chain has TRBV5-1 and TRBJ2-5; 9 bases fit TRBD2. The CDR3 is made up of 17 amino acids. V lost 2 bases to trimming and J lost 4 bases; unmatched junction nucleotides: 12. CDR1 SGHRS and CDR2 YFSETQ come from the germline V gene. DNA for the CDR3: TGCGCCAGCAGCTTCGGTAGCGGGGGCGGCCGTAGAGAGACCCAGTACTTC. Translation gives CASSFGSGGGRRETQYF.

The chain uses TRBV13 and TRBJ1-4, with TRBD1 matching 9 bases. V trimming: 4 bases; J trimming: 5 bases; junction bases outside the gene matches: 5. The CDR3 contains 15 residues. The germline gives CDR1 PRHDT, CDR2 FYEKMQ (reference sequence). The DNA of the CDR3 is TGTGCCAGCAGCTCACCGGGACAGGGCAATGAAAAACTGTTTTTT. Amino acid sequence: CASSSPGQGNEKLFF.